The 15 T cell receptor beta chains below come from one sample, sequenced in a study of control samples from healthy donors and cancer patients. Clones were read by immunoSEQ multiplex PCR, and TCRdb kept only the in-frame ones, dropping some. The table has around 230,000 clones, just under 95% seen once. The sample was blood. These receptors all come from a man aged 50 to 60 in good health.

The V gene is TRBV4-1, the J gene TRBJ2-5; tentatively, D is TRBD2 (5 bases). V gave up 6 bases and J gave up 4 bases, with 15 bases separating them. The CDR3 is made up of 14 amino acids. CDR1 is MGHRA, CDR2 YSYEKL, per germline. CDR3 region: CASSPAGVPETQYF. CDR3 sequence (DNA): TGCGCCAGCAGTCCCGCGGGCGTCCCAGAGACCCAGTACTTC.

The chain links TRBV5-4 to TRBJ1-1; a possible D gene is TRBD1 (6 bases). This CDR3 region has 13 residues. Germline V lookup: CDR1 SGHNT, CDR2 YYREEE (reference sequence). With 5 bases removed from V and 7 bases from J, the gap between germline ends came to 15 bases. The CDR3 DNA follows: TGTGCCAGCAGACCCCAGCAGGGGTTTGAAGCTTTCTTT. Amino acid sequence: CASRPQQGFEAFF.

The J gene is TRBJ2-4, the V gene TRBV15, with a weak D call TRBD1 (5 bases). The germline V gene has CDR1 LNHNV and CDR2 YYDKDF (reference sequence). The V gene lost 1 base and the J gene lost 7 bases, with 14 bases spanning the gap. This CDR3 has 15 amino acids. CDR3 residues: CATSRAGLGVNIQYF. The CDR3 DNA reads TGTGCCACCAGCAGAGCAGGGCTAGGGGTTAACATTCAGTACTTC.

V usage is TRBV11-2 and J usage is TRBJ1-2, with no clear D. CDR1 and CDR2 from the germline V gene are SGHAT and FQNNGV. The CDR3 consists of 16 residues. The V end lost 4 bases, the J end lost 0 bases, and 15 bases lay between the germline ends. The CDR3 region is CASSSISVFANYGYTF. CDR3 in DNA: TGTGCCAGCAGCTCCATATCAGTTTTCGCTAACTATGGCTACACCTTC.

This clone is termed medium-sized (0.01 to 0.1%). The chain recombines TRBV5-6 with TRBJ2-1; 7 bases line up with TRBD2. The V and J ends lost 0 bases and 0 bases, in that order; junction bases with no gene match: 3. The V gene's germline CDR1 is SGHDT and CDR2 YYEEEE. CDR3 size: 16 residues. The CDR3 DNA follows: TGTGCCAGCAGCTTGGAGGGACTACCCTCCTACAATGAGCAGTTCTTC. Translation gives CASSLEGLPSYNEQFF.

The CDR3 DNA reads TGTGCCAGCAGTGCTTTCAAGGGGCGGGAGGGGTCGCGCACTGAAGCTTTCTTT. Protein sequence: CASSAFKGREGSRTEAFF. The chain has TRBV6-1 and TRBJ1-1; tentatively, D is TRBD1 (5 bases). CDR3 length: 18 residues. Germline assignment: CDR1 MNHNS and CDR2 SASEGT. V was cut by 4 bases and J by 4 bases, with 25 bases left in between.

The gene calls are TRBV5-1 and TRBJ2-2, with TRBD1 matching 8 bases. V dropped 9 bases and J dropped 4; count of bases not matched to a gene: 11. The CDR3 loop spans 15 amino acids. Germline V CDR1 and CDR2: SGHRS, YFSETQ. The CDR3 protein is CATGETGVSTGELFF. The CDR3 DNA follows: TGCGCCACTGGGGAGACAGGGGTGAGCACCGGGGAGCTGTTTTTT. Full variable domain (remainder filled in from reference TRBV5-1 and TRBJ2-2): KAGVTQTPRYLIKTRGQQVTLSCSPISGHRSVSWYQQTPGQGLQFLFEYFSETQRNKGNFPGRFSGRQFSNSRSEMNVSTLELGDSALYLCATGETGVSTGELFFGEGSRLTVL.

CDR3 coding DNA: TGTGCCAGCAGCTTCAGGGCCGTCCAGGGGTGGTACGAGCAGTACTTC. It specifies CASSFRAVQGWYEQYF. V and J are TRBV5-6 and TRBJ2-7, with a weak D call TRBD1 (6 bases). CDR3 length equals 16 residues. From germline, CDR1 is SGHDT and CDR2 YYEEEE. The V gene lost 2 bases and the J gene lost 4 bases, with 19 bases spanning the gap. The complete variable domain, with remaining parts taken from reference TRBV5-6 and TRBJ2-7, reads DAGVTQSPTHLIKTRGQQVTLRCSPKSGHDTVSWYQQALGQGPQFIFQYYEEEERQRGNFPDRFSGHQFPNYSSELNVNALLLGDSALYLCASSFRAVQGWYEQYFGPGTRLTVT.

The chain employs TRBV4-3 and TRBJ2-5; no clear D gene. The germline gives CDR1 LGHNA, CDR2 YSLEER. V lost 0 bases, J lost 4 bases, and 3 bases lay in between. The CDR3 contains 12 residues. As DNA, the CDR3 is TGCGCCAGCAGCCAAGAGCGAGAGACCCAGTACTTC. Its translation: CASSQERETQYF.

The chain employs TRBV5-6 and TRBJ1-6; D might be TRBD1 (5 bases). Per the germline V gene, CDR1 is SGHDT and CDR2 is YYEEEE. Trimming took 4 bases from V and 0 from J, leaving 17 bases between them. The CDR3 spans 18 residues. In nucleotides, the CDR3 is TGTGCCAGCAGCCGGGGCAGGGATACTTACTCCTATAATTCACCCCTCCACTTT. Residues: CASSRGRDTYSYNSPLHF.

The rearrangement links TRBV4-2 to TRBJ2-1; D possibly corresponds to TRBD1 (5 bases). Germline V gives CDR1 LGHNA, CDR2 YNFKEQ. V lost 0 bases to trimming and J lost 2 bases, with 8 bases between them. The CDR3 loop spans 15 amino acids. The CDR3 DNA is TGTGCCAGCAGCCAAGACGAAGGGGCCTACAATGAGCAGTTCTTC. Amino acids: CASSQDEGAYNEQFF.

The CDR3 coding sequence is TGTGCCAGCAGCCAACAGGGTGCTGAAGCTTTCTTT. The encoded protein is CASSQQGAEAFF. The gene calls are TRBV11-3 and TRBJ1-1; a weak D match, TRBD1 (6 bases). Per the germline V gene, CDR1 is SGHNT and CDR2 is YENEEA. With 5 bases removed from V and 6 bases from J, the gap between germline ends came to 10 bases. The CDR3 consists of 12 residues.

The gene calls are TRBV5-1 and TRBJ2-3; 10 bases agree with TRBD2. J lost 0 bases, V lost 4 bases, and 11 bases had no gene match. The CDR3 sequence is 18 residues long. The V gene's germline CDR1 is SGHRS and CDR2 YFSETQ. The CDR3 nucleotides are TGCGCCAGCAGCACACTAGCGGGGTCTCCTCATAGCACAGATACGCAGTATTTT. Its protein product is CASSTLAGSPHSTDTQYF.

The chain recombines TRBV11-2 with TRBJ1-2; D gene ambiguous. The CDR3 sequence is 12 residues long. CDR1 is SGHAT, CDR2 FQNNGV, per germline. V was shortened by 5 bases and J by 0 bases, with 4 bases between the two germline ends. This chain's CDR3 is CASSATNYGYTF. The DNA of the CDR3 is TGTGCCAGCAGCGCTACTAACTATGGCTACACCTTC.

V gene TRBV3-1 (or the pseudogene TRBV3-2) combines with J gene TRBJ1-2; TRBD1 agrees at 7 bases. Germline CDR1 reads LGHDT; CDR2 reads YNNKEL (reference sequence). With 5 bases clipped from V and 11 bases from J, the junction kept 17 bases outside the gene matches. This CDR3 contains 15 residues. The DNA of the CDR3 is TGTGCCAGCAGCGATCCCGGGACAGCGCCGGAGGAGTACACCTTC. This translates into CASSDPGTAPEEYTF.